This T cell receptor beta chain was observed in a study of memory CD4+ T cells and cytomegalovirus serostatus. The sort gate was single viable CD3+CD4+CD8-CD45RO+ cells for memory CD4+ T cells. Generated by immunoSEQ multiplex PCR, the TCRdb table keeps only in-frame clones and is missing some. The sample has roughly 45,000 clones, around 80% seen once. The CDR3 sequence is 14 residues long. V was trimmed by 0 bases and J by 5 bases, leaving 9 bases between them. Germline V CDR1 and CDR2: SGHRS, YFSETQ. Sequences were obtained from memory CD4+ T cells from blood. The TCR originated in an adult in good health and CMV-seronegative. V is TRBV5-1 and J is TRBJ2-1; D remains unclear. The DNA of the CDR3 is TGCGCCAGCAGCTTGGGTGACCAGCACAATGAGCAGTTCTTC. The encoded protein is CASSLGDQHNEQFF. Full variable domain (rest looked up from reference TRBV5-1 and TRBJ2-1): KAGVTQTPRYLIKTRGQQVTLSCSPISGHRSVSWYQQTPGQGLQFLFEYFSETQRNKGNFPGRFSGRQFSNSRSEMNVSTLELGDSALYLCASSLGDQHNEQFFGPGTRLTVL.